These T cell receptor beta chains were read from a single sample in a study of blood T cell repertoires in COVID-19. Method: immunoSEQ multiplex PCR; TCRdb's copy keeps in-frame clones and lacks some. The repertoire holds about 72,000 clones, roughly nine tenths seen once, with about an eighth in the top ten. What was sequenced was peripheral blood. The receptors derive from an older woman with acute or convalescent COVID-19. The CDR3 runs from the conserved cysteine through the conserved F or W. Fields, in order: V gene, D gene, J gene, clone size, CDR3 DNA, CDR3 protein. A D gene is named only where the DNA matches it firmly. Some rows mark clone size as missing; the rest say once, few, many or name a class of expanded clone.

V: TRBV25-1; D: TRBD1; J: TRBJ1-2; size: -; DNA: TGTGCCAGCAGGGAGACAGGGGGCTACGGTGGCTACACCTTC; CDR3: CASRETGGYGGYTF
V: TRBV11-2; D: -; J: TRBJ2-2; size: few; DNA: TGTGCCAGCAGCGGACTCTCCACCGGGGAGCTGTTTTTT; CDR3: CASSGLSTGELFF
V: TRBV7-8; D: -; J: TRBJ1-2; size: -; DNA: TGTGCCAGCAGCTTAAGGGGCAGACGTCAGGGGGGCTACACCTTC; CDR3: CASSLRGRRQGGYTF
V: TRBV2; D: TRBD1; J: TRBJ1-1; size: -; DNA: TGTGCCAGCAGTAAGACAGGGTACACTGAAGCTTTCTTT; CDR3: CASSKTGYTEAFF
V: TRBV20-1; D: TRBD1; J: TRBJ1-5; size: -; DNA: TGCAGTGCTAGTCATAGCGGGACAGGGGATCAGCCCCAGCATTTT; CDR3: CSASHSGTGDQPQHF
V: TRBV19; D: TRBD1; J: TRBJ2-4; size: -; DNA: TGTGCCAGTAGTCCCCAGGGGGCTGTCAAAAACATTCAGTACTTC; CDR3: CASSPQGAVKNIQYF
V: TRBV28; D: TRBD1; J: TRBJ1-5; size: -; DNA: TGTGCCAGCAGTCCGGACAGGGTTCAGCCCCAGCATTTT; CDR3: CASSPDRVQPQHF
V: TRBV2; D: -; J: TRBJ1-6; size: -; DNA: TGTGCCAGCAGTGCTGACAGGTATAATTCACCCCTCCACTTT; CDR3: CASSADRYNSPLHF
V: TRBV3-1/TRBV3-2; D: TRBD1; J: TRBJ2-7; size: -; DNA: TGTGCCAGCAGCTACGGGACAGGGGGGCGCCTCTACGAGCAGTACTTC; CDR3: CASSYGTGGRLYEQYF
V: TRBV7-2; D: -; J: TRBJ2-5; size: -; DNA: TGTGCCAGCAGCTTAGAGTTACCGGGACCGGAGGGGACCCAGTACTTC; CDR3: CASSLELPGPEGTQYF
V: TRBV15; D: TRBD1; J: TRBJ2-3; size: -; DNA: TGTGCCACCAGCGGTCGACAGGGGGGCACAGATACGCAGTATTTT; CDR3: CATSGRQGGTDTQYF
V: TRBV3-1/TRBV3-2; D: -; J: TRBJ1-4; size: -; DNA: TGTGCCAGCAGCCAAGATATCGGAGGACTGTTTTTT; CDR3: CASSQDIGGLFF
V: TRBV5-4; D: -; J: TRBJ2-1; size: -; DNA: TGTGCCAGCAGCTCACAGGTTCAGTCGTCCTACAATGAGCAGTTCTTC; CDR3: CASSSQVQSSYNEQFF
V: TRBV19; D: -; J: TRBJ2-2; size: -; DNA: TGTGCCAGTAGTATCGTTCCTGGGGGGAAGACCGGGGAGCTGTTTTTT; CDR3: CASSIVPGGKTGELFF
V: TRBV5-6; D: TRBD2; J: TRBJ2-3; size: -; DNA: TGTGCCAGCAGCTTGATGGGCGGGGGGAGCACAGATACGCAGTATTTT; CDR3: CASSLMGGGSTDTQYF
V: TRBV5-1; D: -; J: TRBJ1-3; size: -; DNA: TGCGCCAGCAGCTTGGACAGCTCTGGAAACACCATATATTTT; CDR3: CASSLDSSGNTIYF
V: TRBV6-6; D: -; J: TRBJ2-1; size: -; DNA: TGTGCCAGCAGTTATGGGCAGGGCCTTTTCAATGAGCAGTTCTTC; CDR3: CASSYGQGLFNEQFF
V: TRBV5-1; D: -; J: TRBJ1-1; size: -; DNA: TGCGCCAGCAGCCAGAGGTTCGACACTGAAGCTTTCTTT; CDR3: CASSQRFDTEAFF
V: TRBV5-1; D: TRBD1; J: TRBJ2-1; size: -; DNA: TGCGCCAGCAGCAAACGACAGGGCCGCGACAATGAGCAGTTCTTC; CDR3: CASSKRQGRDNEQFF
V: TRBV10-3; D: TRBD1; J: TRBJ1-2; size: -; DNA: TGTGCCATCAGTTCGACAGGGGGGCCCCTTGGCTACACCTTC; CDR3: CAISSTGGPLGYTF
V: TRBV7-3; D: TRBD2; J: TRBJ2-3; size: -; DNA: TGTGCCAGCAGCTTAACGAGGGGACTAGCGGGAGGAGATACGCAGTATTTT; CDR3: CASSLTRGLAGGDTQYF
V: TRBV19; D: -; J: TRBJ2-7; size: few; DNA: TGTGCCAGTAGTATAGCGGCAGGGACCTACGAGCAGTACTTC; CDR3: CASSIAAGTYEQYF
V: TRBV6-4; D: TRBD2; J: TRBJ2-3; size: -; DNA: TGTGCCAGCAGTGAAGCGGGGGGCACAGATACGCAGTATTTT; CDR3: CASSEAGGTDTQYF
V: TRBV18; D: -; J: TRBJ2-3; size: -; DNA: TGTGCCAGCTCTCTAGGGGGAGGCACAGATACGCAGTATTTT; CDR3: CASSLGGGTDTQYF
V: TRBV7-9; D: TRBD1; J: TRBJ1-1; size: few; DNA: TGTGCCAGCAGCGCTCAGGGGGACACTGAAGCTTTCTTT; CDR3: CASSAQGDTEAFF
V: TRBV5-1; D: TRBD2; J: TRBJ2-5; size: once; DNA: TGCGCCAGCAGGATTGGACTAGCGTCAGAGACCCAGTACTTC; CDR3: CASRIGLASETQYF
V: TRBV19; D: -; J: TRBJ1-1; size: -; DNA: TGTGCCAGTAGTCTGTTCAACACTGAAGCTTTCTTT; CDR3: CASSLFNTEAFF
V: TRBV2; D: TRBD1; J: TRBJ1-6; size: -; DNA: TGTGCCAGCAGTTCCGGGACAGCTGCCTACTCACCCCTCCACTTT; CDR3: CASSSGTAAYSPLHF
V: TRBV6-5; D: -; J: TRBJ1-4; size: -; DNA: TGTGCCAGCAGCTCCCAGGGTGCAACTAATGAAAAACTGTTTTTT; CDR3: CASSSQGATNEKLFF
V: TRBV29-1; D: TRBD1; J: TRBJ1-1; size: few; DNA: TGCAGCGTACAAGTACAGGGGGTGAACACTGAAGCTTTCTTT; CDR3: CSVQVQGVNTEAFF
V: TRBV18; D: -; J: TRBJ2-5; size: -; DNA: TGTGCCAGCTCACCACTCTTGGAGACCCAGTACTTC; CDR3: CASSPLLETQYF
V: TRBV23-1; D: -; J: TRBJ1-1; size: -; DNA: TGCGCCAGCAGTCAATCCCTCACCGGGGATCCTTCTTACTTTAACACTGAAGCTTTCTTT; CDR3: CASSQSLTGDPSYFNTEAFF
V: TRBV6-2/TRBV6-3; D: TRBD2; J: TRBJ2-7; size: few; DNA: TGTGCCAGCAGTTACCCGCCGGGAGGGCGCGGGGGGCTCCGAACCTACGAGCAGTACTTC; CDR3: CASSYPPGGRGGLRTYEQYF
V: TRBV6-1; D: -; J: TRBJ2-1; size: -; DNA: TGTGCCAGCAGGCCGGGACTGGTATCGGATGAGCAGTTCTTC; CDR3: CASRPGLVSDEQFF
V: TRBV3-1/TRBV3-2; D: -; J: TRBJ2-5; size: -; DNA: TGTGCCAGCAGCCAAGTAGGGGCTTCTCAAGAGACCCAGTACTTC; CDR3: CASSQVGASQETQYF
V: TRBV11-2; D: -; J: TRBJ2-7; size: -; DNA: TGTGCCAGCAGCCTATGGGACATGGACTACGAGCAGTACTTC; CDR3: CASSLWDMDYEQYF
V: TRBV7-9; D: -; J: TRBJ1-1; size: once; DNA: TGTGCCAGCAGCTCCGACAGGAGGAGGTACACTGAAGCTTTCTTT; CDR3: CASSSDRRRYTEAFF
V: TRBV13; D: TRBD2; J: TRBJ2-5; size: -; DNA: TGTGCCAGCAGCTCCCTCCGGGGGGGGGAGACCCAGTACTTC; CDR3: CASSSLRGGETQYF
V: TRBV3-1/TRBV3-2; D: -; J: TRBJ2-7; size: -; DNA: TGTGCCAGCAGCGGGAATTACGGAGGGAGTGGCGAGCAGTACTTC; CDR3: CASSGNYGGSGEQYF
V: TRBV4-1; D: TRBD2; J: TRBJ2-3; size: -; DNA: TGCGCCAGCAGCCAAGGGTCCGGGGGGGCCCGCGATACGCAGTATTTT; CDR3: CASSQGSGGARDTQYF
V: TRBV6-6; D: TRBD2; J: TRBJ2-5; size: -; DNA: TGTGCCAGCAGGATGACTAGCGTTGAGACCCAGTACTTC; CDR3: CASRMTSVETQYF
V: TRBV4-2; D: TRBD2; J: TRBJ2-5; size: -; DNA: TGTGCCAGCAGACGACTAGCGGGGAATCAAGAGACCCAGTACTTC; CDR3: CASRRLAGNQETQYF